The present T cell receptor beta chain was sequenced within a study of blood T cell repertoires in COVID-19. Overall study context: Acute and convalescent COVID-19 specimens originated in the United States, Italy and Spain.

Participant age was roughly 18 to 100 years, and participants resided in fewer than 25 US areas. Only in-frame clones appear in the TCRdb table, and some are missing; sequencing was by immunoSEQ multiplex PCR. This sample yields over 350,000 clones, of which 70% to 90% are seen a single time; approximately 2% belongs to the top ten. CDR3 size: 17 residues. CDR1 and CDR2 from the germline V gene are SEHNR and FQNEAQ (reference sequence). With V trimmed by 5 bases and J by 3 bases, 13 bases remained unmatched. The chain joins TRBV7-9 to TRBJ2-7, with 10 bases that match TRBD1. What was sequenced was PBMCs or T cells enriched from blood (not recorded which). The receptor was isolated from a woman aged 18-29 years with acute COVID-19. CDR3 residues: CASSRYSGQGIRYEQYF. For the CDR3, the DNA is TGTGCCAGCAGCCGCTATTCGGGACAGGGGATCCGCTACGAGCAGTACTTC. Looking up the rest from reference TRBV7-9 and TRBJ2-7 gives the full variable domain: DTGVSQNPRHKITKRGQNVTFRCDPISEHNRLYWYRQTLGQGPEFLTYFQNEAQLEKSRLLSDRFSAERPKGSFSTLEIQRTEQGDSAMYLCASSRYSGQGIRYEQYFGPGTRLTVT.